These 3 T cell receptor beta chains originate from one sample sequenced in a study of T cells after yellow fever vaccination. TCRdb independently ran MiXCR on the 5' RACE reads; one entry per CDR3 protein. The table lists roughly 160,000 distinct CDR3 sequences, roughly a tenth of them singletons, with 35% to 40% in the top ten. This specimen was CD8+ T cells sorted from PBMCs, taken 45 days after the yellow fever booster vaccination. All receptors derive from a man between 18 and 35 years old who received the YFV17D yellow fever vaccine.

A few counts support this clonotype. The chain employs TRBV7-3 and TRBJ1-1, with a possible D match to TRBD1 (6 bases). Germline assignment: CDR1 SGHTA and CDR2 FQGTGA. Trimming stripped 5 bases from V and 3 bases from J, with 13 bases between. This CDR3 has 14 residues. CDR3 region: CASSHGGGHTEAFF. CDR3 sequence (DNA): TGTGCCAGCAGCCATGGGGGGGGGCACACTGAAGCTTTCTTT.

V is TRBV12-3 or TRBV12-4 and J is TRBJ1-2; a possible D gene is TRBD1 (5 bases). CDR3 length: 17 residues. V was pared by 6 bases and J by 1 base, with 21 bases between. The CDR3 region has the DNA TGTGCCAGCAGCCCTCACCCGGGCAGGGAGCGTAACTATGGCTACACCTTC. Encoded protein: CASSPHPGRERNYGYTF.

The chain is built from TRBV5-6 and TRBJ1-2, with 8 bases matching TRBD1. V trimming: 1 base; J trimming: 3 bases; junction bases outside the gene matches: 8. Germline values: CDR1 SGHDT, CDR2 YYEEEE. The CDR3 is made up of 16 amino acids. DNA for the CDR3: TGTGCCAGCAGCTTGAAGGACAGGGAGTGGGACTATGGCTACACCTTC. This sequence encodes CASSLKDREWDYGYTF.